This entry lists 5 T cell receptor beta chains sequenced from one sample in a study of T cell responses to AZD1222 COVID-19 vaccine. Repertoires were generated with immunoSEQ multiplex PCR, while TCRdb's copy carries only in-frame clones and drops some. Among under 85,000 clones, roughly 87% were seen once, and the ten largest hold about 22%. Sequenced here: peripheral blood, sampled on day 0 of AZD1222 vaccination. Receptors were obtained from an adult in good health.

This clone was detected only a few times. This chain joins TRBV30 and TRBJ1-3; 9 bases fit TRBD1. Germline V gene data show CDR1 as GTSNPN and CDR2 as SVGIG (reference sequence). The J segment lost 1 base and the V segment lost 5 bases, leaving 3 bases of the junction unmatched. This CDR3 contains 14 residues. The CDR3 protein is CAWRDRDSGNTIYF. The DNA of the CDR3 is TGTGCCTGGCGGGACAGGGATTCTGGAAACACCATATATTTT.

With regard to this clone: Other DNA sequences from this sample encode an identical CDR3 as well. V and J are TRBV20-1 and TRBJ2-1; D is uncertain. CDR1 and CDR2 (germline): DFQATT, SNEGSKA (reference sequence). This CDR3 has 10 residues. Trimming left V 0 bases short and J 6 bases short, with 0 bases between. CDR3: CSARDNEQFF. CDR3 bases: TGCAGTGCTAGAGACAATGAGCAGTTCTTC.

J is TRBJ1-1 and V is TRBV7-2, with TRBD1 as a possible D gene (6 bases). Germline CDR1 reads SGHTA; CDR2 reads FQGNSA. The CDR3 is made up of 13 amino acids. Trimming stripped 1 base from V and 3 bases from J, with 6 bases between. In DNA form, the CDR3 reads TGTGCCAGCAGCTTAGAGGGGGACACTGAAGCTTTCTTT. Residues: CASSLEGDTEAFF.

The chain uses TRBV5-5 and TRBJ1-3; D is unclear. The CDR3 consists of 14 residues. Germline V gene sequence: CDR1 SGHKS, CDR2 YYEKEE (reference sequence). V lost 1 base to trimming and J lost 1 base, with 6 bases between them. The chain's CDR3 is CASSLMTSGNTIYF. Here the CDR3 DNA reads TGTGCCAGCAGCTTGATGACTTCTGGAAACACCATATATTTT.

The V and J genes are TRBV23-1 and TRBJ1-6; D may be TRBD1 (5 bases). TRBV23-1 is classed as an ORF, of uncertain function. The CDR3 is made up of 16 amino acids. Trimming took 0 bases from V and 3 from J, leaving 9 bases between them. In nucleotides, the CDR3 is TGCGCCAGCAGTCAATCTTTACAGGTCTATAATTCACCCCTCCACTTT. Translated, it gives CASSQSLQVYNSPLHF.